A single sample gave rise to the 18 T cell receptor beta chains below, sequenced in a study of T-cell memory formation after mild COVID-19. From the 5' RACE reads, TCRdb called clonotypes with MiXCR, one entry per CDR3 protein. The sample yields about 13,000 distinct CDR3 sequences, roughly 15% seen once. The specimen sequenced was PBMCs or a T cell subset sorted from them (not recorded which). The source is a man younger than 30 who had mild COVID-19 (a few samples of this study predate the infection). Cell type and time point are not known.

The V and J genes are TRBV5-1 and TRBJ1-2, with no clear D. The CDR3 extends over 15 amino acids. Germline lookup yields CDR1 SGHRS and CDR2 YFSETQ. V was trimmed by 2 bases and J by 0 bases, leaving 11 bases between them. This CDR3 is CASSFSGVANYGYTF. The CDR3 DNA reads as TGCGCCAGCAGCTTTTCCGGAGTCGCTAACTATGGCTACACCTTC.

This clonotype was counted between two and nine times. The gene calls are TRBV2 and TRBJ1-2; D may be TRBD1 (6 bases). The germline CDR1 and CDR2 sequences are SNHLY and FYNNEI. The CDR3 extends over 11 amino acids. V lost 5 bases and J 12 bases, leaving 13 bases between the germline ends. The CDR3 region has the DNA TGTGCCAGCAGTACAGGGTACCGCAACACCTTC. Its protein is CASSTGYRNTF.

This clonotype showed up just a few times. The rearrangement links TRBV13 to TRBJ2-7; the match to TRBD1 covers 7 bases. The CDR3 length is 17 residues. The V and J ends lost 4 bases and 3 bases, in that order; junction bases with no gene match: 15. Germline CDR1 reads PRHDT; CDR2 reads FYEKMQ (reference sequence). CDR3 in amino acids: CASSSSQDRDRFYEQYF. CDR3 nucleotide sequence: TGTGCCAGCAGCTCCTCCCAGGATCGGGACAGATTCTACGAGCAGTACTTC.

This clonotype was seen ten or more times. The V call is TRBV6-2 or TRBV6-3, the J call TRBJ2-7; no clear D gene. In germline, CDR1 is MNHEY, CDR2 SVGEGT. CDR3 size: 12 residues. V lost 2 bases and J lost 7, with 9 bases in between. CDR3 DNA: TGTGCCAGCAGTTACCCCTTAGAGGAGCAGTACTTC. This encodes CASSYPLEEQYF.

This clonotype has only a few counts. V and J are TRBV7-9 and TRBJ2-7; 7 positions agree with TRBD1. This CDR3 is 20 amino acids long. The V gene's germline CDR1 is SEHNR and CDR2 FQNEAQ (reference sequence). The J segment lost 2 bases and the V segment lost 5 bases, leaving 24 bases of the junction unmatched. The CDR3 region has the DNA TGTGCCAGCAGCCACCCCCTCCGACCCCCCGACAGGGAGAACCCCTACGAGCAGTACTTC. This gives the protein CASSHPLRPPDRENPYEQYF.

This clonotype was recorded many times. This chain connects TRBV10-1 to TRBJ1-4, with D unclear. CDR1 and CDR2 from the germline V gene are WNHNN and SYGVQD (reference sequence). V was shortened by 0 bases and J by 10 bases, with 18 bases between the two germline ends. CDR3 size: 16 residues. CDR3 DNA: TGCGCCAGCAGTGAGTCTGACAAGGGCGATATTGGAAAACTGTTTTTT. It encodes CASSESDKGDIGKLFF.

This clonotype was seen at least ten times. In DNA, the CDR3 is TGTGCCAGCAGGACCAGGGCAGAACTGTTTTTT. It yields the protein CASRTRAELFF. This sequence joins TRBV28 and TRBJ1-4; TRBD1 is a possible D gene (5 bases). Germline V gene data show CDR1 as MDHEN and CDR2 as SYDVKM. The CDR3 covers 11 residues. V was cut by 6 bases and J by 12 bases, with 11 bases left in between.

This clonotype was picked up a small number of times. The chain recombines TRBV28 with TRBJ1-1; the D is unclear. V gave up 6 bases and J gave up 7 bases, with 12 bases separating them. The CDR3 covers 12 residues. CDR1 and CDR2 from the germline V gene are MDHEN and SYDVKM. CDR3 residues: CASSFLEGEAFF. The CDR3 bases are TGTGCCAGCAGCTTCTTGGAGGGTGAAGCTTTCTTT.

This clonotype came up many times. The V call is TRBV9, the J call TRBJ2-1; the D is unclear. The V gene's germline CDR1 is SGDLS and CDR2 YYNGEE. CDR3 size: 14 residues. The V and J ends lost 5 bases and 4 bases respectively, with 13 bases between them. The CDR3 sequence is CASSGSLGYNEQFF. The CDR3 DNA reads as TGTGCCAGCAGTGGTAGTTTAGGTTACAATGAGCAGTTCTTC.

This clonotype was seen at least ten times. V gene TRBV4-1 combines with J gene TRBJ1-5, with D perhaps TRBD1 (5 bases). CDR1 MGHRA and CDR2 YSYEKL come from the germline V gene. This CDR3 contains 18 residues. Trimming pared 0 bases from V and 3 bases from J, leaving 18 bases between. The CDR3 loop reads CASSQDFSWGTANQPQHF. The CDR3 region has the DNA TGCGCCAGCAGCCAAGATTTTTCTTGGGGGACCGCCAATCAGCCCCAGCATTTT.

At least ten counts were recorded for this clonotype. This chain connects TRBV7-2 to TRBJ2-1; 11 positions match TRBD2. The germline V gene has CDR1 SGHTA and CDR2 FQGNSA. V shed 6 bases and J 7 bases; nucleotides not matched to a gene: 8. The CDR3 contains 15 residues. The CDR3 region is CASSFGLAGGNEQFF. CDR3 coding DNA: TGTGCCAGCAGTTTCGGACTAGCGGGTGGGAATGAGCAGTTCTTC.

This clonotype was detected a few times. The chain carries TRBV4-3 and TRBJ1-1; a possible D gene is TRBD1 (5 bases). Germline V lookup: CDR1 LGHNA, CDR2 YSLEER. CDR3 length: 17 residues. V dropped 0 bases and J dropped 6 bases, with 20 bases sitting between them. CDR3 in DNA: TGCGCCAGCAGCCAAGATGGGACCGGACGGGGGAGCGCTGAAGCTTTCTTT. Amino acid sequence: CASSQDGTGRGSAEAFF.

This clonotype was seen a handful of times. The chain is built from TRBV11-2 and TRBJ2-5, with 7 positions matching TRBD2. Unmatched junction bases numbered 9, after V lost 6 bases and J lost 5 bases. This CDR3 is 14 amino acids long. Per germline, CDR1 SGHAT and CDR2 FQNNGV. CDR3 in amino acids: CASRAGIGWETQYF. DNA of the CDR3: TGTGCCAGCAGAGCGGGGATCGGTTGGGAGACCCAGTACTTC.

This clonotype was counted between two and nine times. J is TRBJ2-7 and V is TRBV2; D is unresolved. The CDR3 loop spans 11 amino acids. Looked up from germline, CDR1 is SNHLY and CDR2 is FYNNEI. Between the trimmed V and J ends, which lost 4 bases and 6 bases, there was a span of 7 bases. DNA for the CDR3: TGTGCCAGCAGTGTCCAATTCGAGCAGTACTTC. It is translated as CASSVQFEQYF.

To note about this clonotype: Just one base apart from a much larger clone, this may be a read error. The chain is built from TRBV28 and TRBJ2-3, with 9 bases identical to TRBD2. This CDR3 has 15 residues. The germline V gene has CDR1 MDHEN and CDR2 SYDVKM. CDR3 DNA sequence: TGTGACACCACCTTTAGCGGGGGCGGGGCAGATACGCAGTATTTT. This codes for CDTTFSGGGADTQYF.

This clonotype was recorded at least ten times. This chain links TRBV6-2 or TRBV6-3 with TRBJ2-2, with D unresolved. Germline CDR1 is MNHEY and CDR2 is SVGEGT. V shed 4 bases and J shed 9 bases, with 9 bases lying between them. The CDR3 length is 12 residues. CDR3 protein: CASSSTNRELFF. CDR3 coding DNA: TGTGCCAGCAGTTCCACCAACCGGGAGCTGTTTTTT.

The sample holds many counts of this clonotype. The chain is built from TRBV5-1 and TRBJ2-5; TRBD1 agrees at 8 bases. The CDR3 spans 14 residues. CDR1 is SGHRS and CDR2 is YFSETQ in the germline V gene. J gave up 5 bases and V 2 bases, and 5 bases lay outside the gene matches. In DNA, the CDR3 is TGCGCCAGCAGCTTCCAGGGGGCACGGGAGACCCAGTACTTC. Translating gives CASSFQGARETQYF.

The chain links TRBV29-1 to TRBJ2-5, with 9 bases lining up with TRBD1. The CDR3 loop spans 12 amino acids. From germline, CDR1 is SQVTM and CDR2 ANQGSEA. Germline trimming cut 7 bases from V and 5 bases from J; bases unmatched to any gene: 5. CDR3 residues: CSATGGKETQYF. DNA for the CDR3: TGCAGCGCCACAGGGGGCAAGGAGACCCAGTACTTC.